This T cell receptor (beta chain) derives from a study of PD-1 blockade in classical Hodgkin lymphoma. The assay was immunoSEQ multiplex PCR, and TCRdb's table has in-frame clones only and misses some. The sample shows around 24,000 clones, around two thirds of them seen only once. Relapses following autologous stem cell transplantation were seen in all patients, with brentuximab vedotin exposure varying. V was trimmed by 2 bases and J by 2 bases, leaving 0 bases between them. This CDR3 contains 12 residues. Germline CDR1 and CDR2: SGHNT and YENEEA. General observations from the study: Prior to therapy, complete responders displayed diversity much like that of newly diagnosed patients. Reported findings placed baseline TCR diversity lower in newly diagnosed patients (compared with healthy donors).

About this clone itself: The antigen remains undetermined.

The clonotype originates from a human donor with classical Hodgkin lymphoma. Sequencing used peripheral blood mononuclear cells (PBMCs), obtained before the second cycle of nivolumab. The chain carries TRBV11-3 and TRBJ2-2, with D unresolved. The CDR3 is CASSLNTGELFF. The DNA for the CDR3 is TGTGCCAGCAGCTTAAACACCGGGGAGCTGTTTTTT.